A single sample gave rise to the 21 T cell receptor beta chains below, sequenced in a study of blood T cell repertoires in COVID-19. The data were produced by immunoSEQ multiplex PCR, yet TCRdb's version contains in-frame clones alone and is incomplete. The table records fewer than 70,000 clones, 86% of them present only once. The source material was peripheral blood. These receptors came from a man aged 35-49 years with COVID-19, enrolled during active disease.

J is TRBJ2-7 and V is TRBV4-1; tentatively, D is TRBD2 (7 bases). Trimming removed 4 bases from V and 4 bases from J, with 17 bases in between. Germline lookup yields CDR1 MGHRA and CDR2 YSYEKL. This CDR3 contains 15 residues. Here the CDR3 reads CASSPRRGGEYEQYF. CDR3 in DNA: TGCGCCAGCAGCCCCAGAAGGGGGGGGGAATACGAGCAGTACTTC.

V is TRBV5-1 and J is TRBJ1-2; D possibly corresponds to TRBD1 (6 bases). Germline V gives CDR1 SGHRS, CDR2 YFSETQ. The CDR3 length is 12 residues. Trimming took off 5 bases at V and 8 bases at J, with 13 bases between the two ends. DNA of the CDR3: TGCGCCAGCAGAGAAGGGGGTAAGGGCTACACCTTC. This sequence encodes CASREGGKGYTF. The full variable domain, with the rest looked up from reference TRBV5-1 and TRBJ1-2, is KAGVTQTPRYLIKTRGQQVTLSCSPISGHRSVSWYQQTPGQGLQFLFEYFSETQRNKGNFPGRFSGRQFSNSRSEMNVSTLELGDSALYLCASREGGKGYTFGSGTRLTVV.

This sequence joins TRBV2 and TRBJ2-7; D possibly corresponds to TRBD2 (6 bases). Germline lookup yields CDR1 SNHLY and CDR2 FYNNEI. Trimming took off 6 bases at V and 6 bases at J, with 18 bases between the two ends. The CDR3 sequence is 14 residues long. CDR3 residues: CASSLTRSTGEQYF. The CDR3 DNA reads TGTGCCAGCAGCCTGACTAGGAGCACAGGCGAGCAGTACTTC.

This clone was seen a single time. The gene calls are TRBV21-1 and TRBJ1-2; the table calls TRBD1, which could not be checked here. TRBV21-1 is a pseudogene segment. The CDR3 is 14 amino acids. The CDR3 coding sequence is TGTGCCAGCAGCAAAGCTCCAGGGGGCTATGGCTACACCTTC. Protein: CASSKAPGGYGYTF.

The chain joins TRBV30 to TRBJ1-4, with 8 bases identical to TRBD1. The V gene end was trimmed by 3 bases and the J gene end by 7 bases; junction bases not matched to a gene: 4. CDR1 GTSNPN and CDR2 SVGIG come from the germline V gene (reference sequence). The CDR3 has 13 residues. The CDR3 here is CAWSGTGSEKLFF. Here the CDR3 DNA reads TGTGCCTGGAGCGGGACAGGTTCTGAAAAACTGTTTTTT.

The CDR3 loop is CASSLVGQGAYTEAFF. The CDR3 DNA reads as TGTGCCAGCAGTTTAGTTGGACAGGGGGCGTACACTGAAGCTTTCTTT. The J gene is TRBJ1-1, the V gene TRBV28; 11 bases match TRBD1. J was trimmed by 3 bases and V by 2 bases; bases with no gene match: 5. The CDR3 contains 16 residues. The germline CDR1 and CDR2 sequences are MDHEN and SYDVKM.

The genes are TRBV30 and TRBJ2-6; 7 bases match TRBD1. V dropped 0 bases and J dropped 1; count of bases not matched to a gene: 6. This CDR3 is built from 17 residues. Germline V gives CDR1 GTSNPN, CDR2 SVGIG (reference sequence). DNA of the CDR3: TGTGCCTGGAGTGTACGACAGGGATCTTCTGGGGCCAACGTCCTGACTTTC. Encoded protein: CAWSVRQGSSGANVLTF.

A note on this clone: The junction shows a germline mismatch at one end, possibly a read error. The chain links TRBV5-1 to TRBJ2-7; maybe TRBD1 (6 bases). Germline V gene lookup returns CDR1 SGHRS and CDR2 YFSETQ. This CDR3 is built from 15 residues. The DNA for the CDR3 is TGCGCCAGCAGCCCGGACCCCCGGGACACCTATGAGCAGTACTTC. The encoded protein is CASSPDPRDTYEQYF.

The CDR3, as DNA: TGTGCCAGCACCCGGGGGAGGGTCTTCTCCTACGAGCAGTACTTC. It translates to CASTRGRVFSYEQYF. J is TRBJ2-7 and V is TRBV6-5, with 7 bases aligning to TRBD2. V was pared by 7 bases and J by 0 bases, with 9 bases of the junction left unmatched. CDR3 size: 15 residues. From germline, CDR1 is MNHEY and CDR2 SVGAGI.

The V gene is TRBV7-9, the J gene TRBJ1-2, with 8 bases identical to TRBD1. There are 13 residues in the CDR3. The V and J ends lost 5 bases and 6 bases, in that order; junction bases with no gene match: 5. CDR1 and CDR2 from the germline V gene are SEHNR and FQNEAQ (reference sequence). The CDR3: CASSVTTGDGYTF. Here the CDR3 DNA reads TGTGCCAGCAGCGTAACGACAGGGGATGGCTACACCTTC. Variable domain in full (rest from reference TRBV7-9 and TRBJ1-2): DTGVSQNPRHKITKRGQNVTFRCDPISEHNRLYWYRQTLGQGPEFLTYFQNEAQLEKSRLLSDRFSAERPKGSFSTLEIQRTEQGDSAMYLCASSVTTGDGYTFGSGTRLTVV.

The chain has TRBV10-2 and TRBJ1-6; TRBD1 agrees at 7 bases. The CDR3 runs to 15 residues. J gave up 9 bases and V 3 bases, and 8 bases lay outside the gene matches. Germline-derived CDR1 and CDR2 are WSHSY and SAAADI. The CDR3, as DNA: TGCGCCAGCAGTGACCGGACAGGATTTGGTTCACCCCTCCACTTT. It yields the protein CASSDRTGFGSPLHF.

This clone turned up a few times. This chain joins TRBV6-5 and TRBJ1-2; D remains unclear. Trimming took off 5 bases at V and 0 bases at J, with 10 bases between the two ends. CDR3 size: 14 residues. CDR1 MNHEY and CDR2 SVGAGI come from the germline V gene. The CDR3 DNA reads as TGTGCCAGCAGTCTCGAGGCCACTAACTATGGCTACACCTTC. Its translation is CASSLEATNYGYTF.

V usage is TRBV30 and J usage is TRBJ2-2, with 7 bases identical to TRBD1. Trimming cost V 1 base and J 7 bases; bases outside gene matches: 0. The germline CDR1 and CDR2 sequences are GTSNPN and SVGIG (reference sequence). CDR3 length: 12 residues. The CDR3 DNA reads as TGTGCCTGGAGTGACAGGGGCGGGGAGCTGTTTTTT. This sequence encodes CAWSDRGGELFF.

V is TRBV29-1 and J is TRBJ1-4; 9 bases align to TRBD1. V was clipped by 5 bases and J by 5 bases; unmatched bases: 6. Germline CDR1 reads SQVTM; CDR2 reads ANQGSEA. This CDR3 is 14 amino acids long. The DNA of the CDR3 is TGCAGCGTTACTCGGACAGGGGTGAATGAAAAACTGTTTTTT. Translated: CSVTRTGVNEKLFF.

V gene TRBV28 combines with J gene TRBJ1-4; D gene ambiguous. The CDR3 contains 12 residues. Trimming removed 6 bases from V and 10 bases from J, with 12 bases in between. CDR1 MDHEN and CDR2 SYDVKM come from the germline V gene. CDR3 residues: CASSTGISKLFF. CDR3 bases: TGTGCCAGCAGCACCGGGATTTCAAAACTGTTTTTT.

The chain combines TRBV6-5 with TRBJ2-7; 7 bases agree with TRBD2. Germline-derived CDR1 and CDR2 are MNHEY and SVGAGI. V was pared by 2 bases and J by 6 bases, with 7 bases of the junction left unmatched. CDR3 length equals 14 residues. In DNA form, the CDR3 reads TGTGCCAGCAGTTACGCCCGACTAGCTCGCGAGCAGTACTTC. Translated: CASSYARLAREQYF.

The chain employs TRBV7-9 and TRBJ1-3, with unresolved D. Germline V CDR1 and CDR2: SEHNR, FQNEAQ (reference sequence). The CDR3 covers 14 residues. Trimming pared 5 bases from V and 1 base from J, leaving 9 bases between. This CDR3 is CASSQVLSGNTIYF. DNA for the CDR3: TGTGCCAGCAGCCAGGTATTATCTGGAAACACCATATATTTT. The variable domain in full, with the rest retrieved from reference TRBV7-9 and TRBJ1-3, is DTGVSQNPRHKITKRGQNVTFRCDPISEHNRLYWYRQTLGQGPEFLTYFQNEAQLEKSRLLSDRFSAERPKGSFSTLEIQRTEQGDSAMYLCASSQVLSGNTIYFGEGSWLTVV.

J is TRBJ2-7 and V is TRBV5-4; TRBD1 agrees at 8 bases. The CDR3 loop spans 15 amino acids. The V segment lost 5 bases and the J segment 2 bases; nucleotides outside the gene matches: 9. Germline loops: CDR1 SGHNT, CDR2 YYREEE (reference sequence). CDR3 loop: CASSMTGADTYEQYF. The CDR3 bases are TGTGCCAGCAGTATGACAGGGGCCGACACCTACGAGCAGTACTTC.

This clone appeared once. This chain links TRBV2 with TRBJ2-5; D perhaps matches TRBD2 (6 bases). Germline loops: CDR1 SNHLY, CDR2 FYNNEI. Trimming took 5 bases from V and 1 from J, leaving 8 bases between them. The CDR3 is 13 residues long. DNA for the CDR3: TGTGCCAGCAGTCGGACTATCCAAGAGACCCAGTACTTC. Translating it yields CASSRTIQETQYF.

The rearrangement joins TRBV7-2 to TRBJ1-4, with D uncertain. V was clipped by 3 bases and J by 8 bases, with 10 bases between them. This CDR3 contains 13 residues. Germline V gene sequence: CDR1 SGHTA, CDR2 FQGNSA. The CDR3 nucleotides are TGTGCCAGCAGCTTTACGGGTGGGGAAAAACTGTTTTTT. Translated, it gives CASSFTGGEKLFF.

The chain links TRBV2 to TRBJ2-6; a possible D gene is TRBD2 (5 bases). V lost 9 bases and J 0 bases, leaving 12 bases between the germline ends. Germline V CDR1 and CDR2: SNHLY, FYNNEI. The CDR3 spans 15 residues. CDR3 amino acids: CASRRFGSGANVLTF. Written as DNA, the CDR3 is TGTGCCAGTAGGAGGTTCGGCTCTGGGGCCAACGTCCTGACTTTC. The complete variable domain, with remaining parts taken from reference TRBV2 and TRBJ2-6, reads EPEVTQTPSHQVTQMGQEVILRCVPISNHLYFYWYRQILGQKVEFLVSFYNNEISEKSEIFDDQFSVERPDGSNFTLKIRSTKLEDSAMYFCASRRFGSGANVLTFGAGSRLTVL.